Listed here are 26 T cell receptor beta chains from one sample, sequenced in a study of cytomegalovirus exposure and HLA in healthy donors. 13 Jbeta primers and 60 Vbeta primers were used for the PCR. Measured with immunoSEQ multiplex PCR; TCRdb has only the in-frame clones, and not every one. The sample shows 95,000 to 150,000 clones, about 9.4% of them seen only once. Sequencing input: PBMCs. These receptors were taken from a woman aged 40 to 50 in good health and CMV-seropositive.

This clone has more than one count but fewer than ten. CDR3 bases: TGTGCCAGCAGTTTCATACAGGAATGGAACGAAGCTTTCTTT. Translated: CASSFIQEWNEAFF. The chain joins TRBV6-5 to TRBJ1-1; a possible D gene is TRBD1 (5 bases). V was cut by 4 bases and J by 8 bases, with 17 bases left in between. The CDR3 has 14 residues. The germline V gene has CDR1 MNHEY and CDR2 SVGAGI.

This clone was observed a few times. The CDR3 DNA is TGTGCCAGCAGCGGCGGACAGGGGGCTCTGATCAGCGGCTACACCTTC. Translated: CASSGGQGALISGYTF. This chain links TRBV9 with TRBJ1-2; 11 bases map to TRBD1. There are 16 residues in the CDR3. Trimming cost V 3 bases and J 8 bases; bases outside gene matches: 12. Germline values: CDR1 SGDLS, CDR2 YYNGEE. Drawing the rest from reference TRBV9 and TRBJ1-2, the complete variable domain is DSGVTQTPKHLITATGQRVTLRCSPRSGDLSVYWYQQSLDQGLQFLIQYYNGEERAKGNILERFSAQQFPDLHSELNLSSLELGDSALYFCASSGGQGALISGYTFGSGTRLTVV.

This clone turned up a few times. The V and J genes are TRBV5-1 and TRBJ2-3, with 13 bases identical to TRBD2. The CDR3 spans 16 residues. Trimming removed 4 bases from V and 8 bases from J; junction bases left unmatched: 10. Germline CDR1 is SGHRS and CDR2 is YFSETQ. CDR3 sequence: CASSAGTSGAPSTQYF. The CDR3 region has the DNA TGCGCCAGCAGCGCCGGGACTAGCGGGGCCCCGAGTACGCAGTATTTT.

J is TRBJ1-1 and V is TRBV5-4; 12 positions agree with TRBD1. J lost 1 base, V lost 0 bases, and 10 bases had no gene match. The germline V gene encodes CDR1 SGHNT and CDR2 YYREEE (reference sequence). This CDR3 comprises 19 residues. The CDR3 region is CASSLGGTGGSMRNTEAFF. CDR3 nucleotides: TGTGCCAGCAGCTTGGGAGGGACAGGGGGCAGTATGAGGAACACTGAAGCTTTCTTT.

The chain has TRBV19 and TRBJ1-1; 8 nucleotides agree with TRBD1. Trimming at V came to 3 bases and at J to 1 base, leaving 7 bases not matched to a gene. CDR1 is LNHDA and CDR2 is SQIVND in the germline V gene (reference sequence). The CDR3 length is 16 residues. The DNA for the CDR3 is TGTGCCAGTAGTATGAACCGACAGGGGACGAACACTGAAGCTTTCTTT. Residues: CASSMNRQGTNTEAFF.

Only a few counts were recorded for this clone. The V gene is TRBV11-2, the J gene TRBJ1-2, with a weak D call TRBD1 (5 bases). CDR1 and CDR2 from the germline V gene are SGHAT and FQNNGV. Trimming cost V 2 bases and J 3 bases, with 10 bases left between them. The CDR3 has 14 amino acids. CDR3 residues: CASSLQWGDYGYTF. For the CDR3, the DNA is TGTGCCAGCAGCTTACAGTGGGGGGACTATGGCTACACCTTC.

This clone was found a few times. The chain combines TRBV27 with TRBJ1-4; D unresolved. The V end lost 8 bases, the J end lost 0 bases, and 13 bases lay between the germline ends. The CDR3 length is 15 residues. Germline loops: CDR1 MNHEY, CDR2 SMNVEV (reference sequence). The CDR3 DNA reads TGTGCCAGCCGGATCGGGAGTGCAACTAATGAAAAACTGTTTTTT. This gives the protein CASRIGSATNEKLFF.

The chain links TRBV19 to TRBJ1-3, with a weak D call TRBD1 (6 bases). Per germline, CDR1 LNHDA and CDR2 SQIVND (reference sequence). V was shortened by 5 bases and J by 2 bases, with 7 bases between the two germline ends. The CDR3 contains 13 residues. The DNA of the CDR3 is TGTGCCAGTAGTCCAGGGGCTGGAAACACCATATATTTT. Protein product: CASSPGAGNTIYF.

This clone was detected only a few times. The chain joins TRBV5-1 to TRBJ2-7; weak D call: TRBD1 (5 bases). This CDR3 region has 13 residues. CDR1 is SGHRS, CDR2 YFSETQ, per germline. Trimming cost V 0 bases and J 7 bases, with 11 bases left between them. The CDR3 reads CASSLATTEEQYF. CDR3 DNA sequence: TGCGCCAGCAGCTTGGCCACGACAGAAGAGCAGTACTTC.

CDR3 region: CASSHLGEGNTEAFF. CDR3 nucleotide sequence: TGCGCCAGCAGCCATCTTGGGGAGGGGAACACTGAAGCTTTCTTT. The chain couples TRBV5-1 to TRBJ1-1; D gene ambiguous. The CDR3 length is 15 residues. Germline V gene sequence: CDR1 SGHRS, CDR2 YFSETQ. V was shortened by 4 bases and J by 1 base, with 14 bases between the two germline ends.

This clone was picked up a small number of times. This sequence joins TRBV7-6 and TRBJ1-2; no definite D call. The CDR3 runs to 15 residues. Germline lookup yields CDR1 SGHVS and CDR2 FNYEAQ. V was clipped by 5 bases and J by 7 bases, with 20 bases between them. The CDR3 here is CASSGETPSGSGYTF. The CDR3 nucleotides read TGTGCCAGCAGCGGTGAGACTCCTAGCGGATCTGGCTACACCTTC.

This clone was recorded a few times. The chain uses TRBV30 and TRBJ1-2; 7 bases agree with TRBD1. CDR3 length: 15 amino acids. The J segment lost 8 bases and the V segment lost 4 bases, leaving 16 bases of the junction unmatched. The germline gives CDR1 GTSNPN, CDR2 SVGIG (reference sequence). Here the CDR3 DNA reads TGTGCCTGGAAACCAACGGACGGACAACAGGGGGGCTACACCTTC. This translates into CAWKPTDGQQGGYTF.

This clone was counted only a few times. The chain carries TRBV2 and TRBJ2-7; no definite D call. The length of the CDR3 is 12 residues. The germline CDR1 and CDR2 sequences are SNHLY and FYNNEI. The V end was cut by 7 bases, the J end by 2 bases, with 9 bases between. The CDR3 nucleotides are TGTGCCAGCAAAGACACTGCCTACGAGCAGTACTTC. This encodes CASKDTAYEQYF. The whole variable domain, remainder taken from reference TRBV2 and TRBJ2-7, is EPEVTQTPSHQVTQMGQEVILRCVPISNHLYFYWYRQILGQKVEFLVSFYNNEISEKSEIFDDQFSVERPDGSNFTLKIRSTKLEDSAMYFCASKDTAYEQYFGPGTRLTVT.

In its sample, this clone was seen a few times. The chain recombines TRBV5-1 with TRBJ2-5; tentative D call: TRBD2 (6 bases). The CDR3 covers 15 residues. Trimming shortened V by 3 bases and J by 3 bases, and 15 bases separated the two germline ends. In germline, CDR1 is SGHRS, CDR2 YFSETQ. CDR3 DNA: TGCGCCAGCAGCTCGGAGTCCTCGGGGGAAGAGACCCAGTACTTC. The encoded protein is CASSSESSGEETQYF.

The chain links TRBV4-1 to TRBJ1-2; TRBD1 agrees at 7 bases. The CDR3 spans 15 residues. Per germline, CDR1 MGHRA and CDR2 YSYEKL. Losses at the gene ends were 0 bases for V and 3 bases for J; bases not matched to a gene: 4. The CDR3: CASSQDEGGDYGYTF. The CDR3 region has the DNA TGCGCCAGCAGCCAAGACGAAGGGGGCGACTATGGCTACACCTTC.

This clone was detected only a few times. V and J are TRBV30 and TRBJ1-4; D gene unclear. This CDR3 is built from 14 residues. V gave up 0 bases and J gave up 6 bases, with 11 bases separating them. Germline V lookup: CDR1 GTSNPN, CDR2 SVGIG (reference sequence). This CDR3 is CAWSVRRGYEKLFF. In nucleotides, the CDR3 is TGTGCCTGGAGTGTACGGCGGGGATATGAAAAACTGTTTTTT.

This clone was seen a handful of times. The V call is TRBV6-5, the J call TRBJ2-7; maybe TRBD2 (7 bases). Per germline, CDR1 MNHEY and CDR2 SVGAGI. This CDR3 region has 14 residues. Deletions cut 4 bases from V and 3 bases from J, with 13 bases between. The CDR3 DNA reads TGTGCCAGCAGTTTTGGGAGGGGGGGCTACGAGCAGTACTTC. Protein: CASSFGRGGYEQYF.

The CDR3 loop reads CASSPSVQGWKYGYTF. The CDR3 coding sequence is TGTGCCAGCAGCCCAAGTGTACAGGGTTGGAAATATGGCTACACCTTC. This chain joins TRBV11-2 and TRBJ1-2; tentative D call: TRBD1 (6 bases). Germline-derived CDR1 and CDR2 are SGHAT and FQNNGV. With 5 bases removed from V and 5 bases from J, the gap between germline ends came to 21 bases. The CDR3 extends over 16 amino acids.

This clone was counted a few times. The CDR3 reads CASSLAGGDGYTF. CDR3 in DNA: TGTGCCAGCAGTTTGGCAGGTGGCGATGGCTACACCTTC. The chain carries TRBV27 and TRBJ1-2; D gene unclear. The CDR3 has 13 amino acids. Germline CDR1 is MNHEY and CDR2 is SMNVEV (reference sequence). With 3 bases removed from V and 6 bases from J, the gap between germline ends came to 11 bases.

Regarding this clone: The junction shows a germline mismatch at one end, possibly a read error. Other DNA sequences within the sample encode an identical CDR3. The chain carries TRBV5-6 and TRBJ1-6, with unresolved D. The CDR3 loop spans 16 amino acids. From germline, CDR1 is SGHDT and CDR2 YYEEEE. CDR3 coding DNA: TGTGCCAGCAGCTTGGTATCAGGACTCTATAATTCCCCCCTCCACTTT. Its protein is CASSLVSGLYNSPLHF.

This chain connects TRBV11-2 to TRBJ1-2; the D is unclear. The ends were cut back, 0 bases at V and 5 bases at J, with 10 bases in the middle. The CDR3 runs 14 residues. Germline-derived CDR1 and CDR2 are SGHAT and FQNNGV. CDR3 DNA sequence: TGTGCCAGCAGCTTAGATCGCGCCGAGTATGGCTACACCTTC. Protein: CASSLDRAEYGYTF.

This clone came up a few times. The chain uses TRBV5-1 and TRBJ1-6, with TRBD1 matching over 8 bases. The V segment lost 2 bases and the J segment 5 bases; nucleotides outside the gene matches: 6. CDR1 and CDR2 from the germline V gene are SGHRS and YFSETQ. The CDR3 extends over 16 amino acids. Here the CDR3 reads CASSLRTGKDNSPLHF. CDR3 DNA: TGCGCCAGCAGCTTAAGGACAGGGAAGGATAATTCACCCCTCCACTTT.

The gene calls are TRBV5-1 and TRBJ2-7, with 9 bases that match TRBD1. Germline-derived CDR1 and CDR2 are SGHRS and YFSETQ. The CDR3 sequence is 14 residues long. The trim removed 3 bases at V and 2 bases at J, leaving 3 bases unmatched. CDR3 coding DNA: TGCGCCAGCAGCTGGGGACAGGGTGCCTACGAGCAGTACTTC. Amino acid sequence: CASSWGQGAYEQYF.

This sequence joins TRBV7-8 and TRBJ1-5; weak D call: TRBD1 (5 bases). The germline gives CDR1 SGHVS, CDR2 FQNEAQ. The CDR3 is 14 residues long. The germline V and J ends were trimmed by 5 bases and 1 base, with 9 bases remaining between them. The CDR3: CASSVTVSNQPQHF. The CDR3 DNA is TGTGCCAGCAGCGTGACAGTGAGCAATCAGCCCCAGCATTTT.

This rearrangement joins TRBV2 to TRBJ1-1, with 10 positions matching TRBD1. Germline CDR1 and CDR2: SNHLY and FYNNEI. V gave up 7 bases and J gave up 11 bases; unmatched junction bases: 10. This CDR3 is 13 amino acids long. CDR3 sequence reads: CASTRDRGVGAFF. CDR3 in DNA: TGTGCCAGCACCCGGGACAGGGGCGTGGGGGCTTTCTTT.

This clone showed up just a few times. The CDR3 nucleotides read TGTGCCAGAAGCTGTCAGGGAAAATGTGGCTACACCTTC. The encoded protein is CARSCQGKCGYTF. The V and J genes are TRBV5-3 and TRBJ1-2, with D possibly TRBD1 on 5 matching bases. TRBV5-3 is an open reading frame whose function is uncertain. This CDR3 is 13 amino acids long. V lost 3 bases and J lost 7, with 13 bases in between.